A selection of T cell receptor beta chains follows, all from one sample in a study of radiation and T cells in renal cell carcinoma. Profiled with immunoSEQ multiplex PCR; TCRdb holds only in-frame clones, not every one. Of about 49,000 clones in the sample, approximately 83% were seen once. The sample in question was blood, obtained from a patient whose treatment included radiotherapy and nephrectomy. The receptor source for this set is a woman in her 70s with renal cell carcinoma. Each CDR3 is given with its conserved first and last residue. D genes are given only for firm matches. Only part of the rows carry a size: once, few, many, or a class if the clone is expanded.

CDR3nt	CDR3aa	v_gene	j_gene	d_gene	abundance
TGTGCCAGCAGCCCCCGGATTCCGGGGACACGAGGTTTTGGCTACACCTTC	CASSPRIPGTRGFGYTF	TRBV7-8	TRBJ1-2	NA	NA
TGCGCCAGCAGCCAAATCCGGGACAGGGGCTCGACTAGCCGGGAGGTAAACATTCAGTACTTC	CASSQIRDRGSTSREVNIQYF	TRBV23-1	TRBJ2-4	TRBD1	once
TGTGCCAGCACTATGAGGGAGGGTGAAAAACTGTTTTTT	CASTMREGEKLFF	TRBV7-9	TRBJ1-4	NA	NA
TGTGCCGGACAAAGCGGGGGGCCTACCCACGAGCAGTACTTC	CAGQSGGPTHEQYF	TRBV6-1	TRBJ2-7	TRBD2	few
TGTGCCAGCAGTTCCTTAGTAGGGGGAACCTACGAGCAGTACTTC	CASSSLVGGTYEQYF	TRBV6-5	TRBJ2-7	NA	NA
TGTGCCAGCTCACCACTACCGGAGACTAGCGGGAGGTTGCCAGATACGCAGTATTTT	CASSPLPETSGRLPDTQYF	TRBV18	TRBJ2-3	TRBD2	NA
TGTGCCAGCAGTGATCCGGGACAGGGCAACACGAAGTTCTTC	CASSDPGQGNTKFF	TRBV25-1	TRBJ2-1	TRBD1	NA
TGTGCCAGCAGCCAAGACGACCGACTAGCTAGGGATACGCAGTATTTT	CASSQDDRLARDTQYF	TRBV14	TRBJ2-3	TRBD2	once
TGTGCCAGCTCACCCCCCAACCGGGAGGGAAATGAGCAGTTCTTC	CASSPPNREGNEQFF	TRBV18	TRBJ2-1	TRBD2	NA
TGTGCCAGCAGTGGGTGGACTCGCTATGGCTACACCTTC	CASSGWTRYGYTF	TRBV6-1	TRBJ1-2	NA	few
TGTGCCATCAGTGAGTTGGAGACAACTAACTATGGCTACACCTTC	CAISELETTNYGYTF	TRBV10-3	TRBJ1-2	NA	NA
TGTGCCAGCAGCTTAGACAGGGGGGATTCCACTGAAGCTTTCTTT	CASSLDRGDSTEAFF	TRBV5-6	TRBJ1-1	TRBD1	NA
TGTGCCAGCAGTCCGGGACAGGGGTACCACGAGCAGTACTTC	CASSPGQGYHEQYF	TRBV2	TRBJ2-7	TRBD1	NA
TGTGCCAGCAGTTCCCGGACAGGGGGGGTGGAGACCCAGTACTTC	CASSSRTGGVETQYF	TRBV27	TRBJ2-5	TRBD1	NA
TGTGCCAGCAGCCCGACAGGGTGGTCCTATAATTCACCCCTCCACTTT	CASSPTGWSYNSPLHF	TRBV5-5	TRBJ1-6	TRBD1	once
TGTGCCAGCAGCCGAGCAGGGAGATCTGGAAACACCATATATTTT	CASSRAGRSGNTIYF	TRBV6-5	TRBJ1-3	NA	NA
TGTGCCAGCCGCGACCGGGACAGGGTTTATGGCTACACCTTC	CASRDRDRVYGYTF	TRBV6-5	TRBJ1-2	TRBD1	NA
TGTGCCAGCAGCTTCGGACAGGGGACTGAAGCTTTCTTT	CASSFGQGTEAFF	TRBV7-9	TRBJ1-1	TRBD1	NA
TGTGCCAGCAGCTTCGCTAGCGGGGGACCTCAAGAGACCCAGTACTTC	CASSFASGGPQETQYF	TRBV7-6	TRBJ2-5	TRBD2	NA
TGTGCCAGCAGTGTGGCAGGATCAAGTGCCTATGGCTACACCTTC	CASSVAGSSAYGYTF	TRBV25-1	TRBJ1-2	NA	NA
TGTGCCAGCAGCTTGGACGTTTCCTACGAGCAGTACTTC	CASSLDVSYEQYF	TRBV5-6	TRBJ2-7	NA	NA
TGTGCCAGCAGTTACGGTGGGGGGCCCGCCTACGAGCAGTACTTC	CASSYGGGPAYEQYF	TRBV6-5	TRBJ2-7	NA	NA
TGTGCCAGTCGACAGGGGGAGAGCACTGAAGCTTTCTTT	CASRQGESTEAFF	TRBV2	TRBJ1-1	TRBD1	few
TGTGCCTGCACTCCCGGGACAGGGGTCTATGGCTACACCTTC	CACTPGTGVYGYTF	TRBV30	TRBJ1-2	TRBD1	NA
TGTGCCAGCAGATTGAAAGGGAGTACTGAAGCTTTCTTT	CASRLKGSTEAFF	TRBV5-4	TRBJ1-1	NA	NA
TGTGCCAGCAGCCCCGGAGCCTACGAGCAGTACTTC	CASSPGAYEQYF	TRBV6-6	TRBJ2-7	NA	NA
TGTGCCAGTAGTATAGATCCTTTTGCTAGCGGGAGACCTCGTAATACGCAGTATTTT	CASSIDPFASGRPRNTQYF	TRBV19	TRBJ2-3	TRBD2	NA
TGCGCCAGCAGCCGCGTCGCAGGCTCCTACAATGAGCAGTTCTTC	CASSRVAGSYNEQFF	TRBV5-1	TRBJ2-1	NA	NA
TGTGCCAGTAAACCCGGCACCTCTGGAAACACCATATATTTT	CASKPGTSGNTIYF	TRBV19	TRBJ1-3	NA	NA
TGTGCCAGCAGTTCCGGGACAAACACCGGGGAGCTGTTTTTT	CASSSGTNTGELFF	TRBV6-5	TRBJ2-2	NA	once
TGTGCCAGCAGTGAGACTGGCGGGGGCTCCTACAATGAGCAGTTCTTC	CASSETGGGSYNEQFF	TRBV6-1	TRBJ2-1	TRBD2	NA
TGCGCCAGCAGCGCCGACAGCCTAAACTATGGCTACACCTTC	CASSADSLNYGYTF	TRBV5-1	TRBJ1-2	NA	NA
TGTGCCAGCAGCCTGCTCGGACCGTCGAATCAGCCCCAGCATTTT	CASSLLGPSNQPQHF	TRBV5-6	TRBJ1-5	NA	NA
TGTGCCAGCAGCTTGGCCGAGGCCCTAAGTCCGTTCTTC	CASSLAEALSPFF	TRBV5-5	TRBJ2-1	NA	NA
TGTGCCAGCAGCGCCGGGACTAGCGGGGGTTTCTACAATGAGCAGTTCTTC	CASSAGTSGGFYNEQFF	TRBV9	TRBJ2-1	TRBD2	NA
TGTGCCAGCAGCCCCGGACTAGCGGGGGCCCCTCCCCAGTTCTTC	CASSPGLAGAPPQFF	TRBV7-2	TRBJ2-1	TRBD2	NA
TGTGCCAGCAGCCTCAACACGAACGTGGCCAAAAACATTCAGTACTTC	CASSLNTNVAKNIQYF	TRBV5-6	TRBJ2-4	NA	NA
TGTGCCAGCAGTACCTCGGGACAGGGTAGCCACGAGCAGTACTTC	CASSTSGQGSHEQYF	TRBV27	TRBJ2-7	TRBD1	NA
TGTGCCAGCAGCTCAGCGAGTAATCCGGGCAATGAGCAGTTCTTC	CASSSASNPGNEQFF	TRBV7-8	TRBJ2-1	NA	few
TGTGCCAGCAGTTTATACGGGGGGCTTAACTATGGCTACACCTTC	CASSLYGGLNYGYTF	TRBV27	TRBJ1-2	NA	few
TGTGCCAGTAGGTTGGCCACCGGGGAGCTGTTTTTT	CASRLATGELFF	TRBV19	TRBJ2-2	NA	NA
TGTGCCAGCAGAACTGGTCGGACTAGCGGGAGCACAGATACGCAGTATTTT	CASRTGRTSGSTDTQYF	TRBV2	TRBJ2-3	TRBD2	NA
TGTGCCAGCAATCTAGCGGGCAATGAGCAGTTCTTC	CASNLAGNEQFF	TRBV6-1	TRBJ2-1	TRBD2	once